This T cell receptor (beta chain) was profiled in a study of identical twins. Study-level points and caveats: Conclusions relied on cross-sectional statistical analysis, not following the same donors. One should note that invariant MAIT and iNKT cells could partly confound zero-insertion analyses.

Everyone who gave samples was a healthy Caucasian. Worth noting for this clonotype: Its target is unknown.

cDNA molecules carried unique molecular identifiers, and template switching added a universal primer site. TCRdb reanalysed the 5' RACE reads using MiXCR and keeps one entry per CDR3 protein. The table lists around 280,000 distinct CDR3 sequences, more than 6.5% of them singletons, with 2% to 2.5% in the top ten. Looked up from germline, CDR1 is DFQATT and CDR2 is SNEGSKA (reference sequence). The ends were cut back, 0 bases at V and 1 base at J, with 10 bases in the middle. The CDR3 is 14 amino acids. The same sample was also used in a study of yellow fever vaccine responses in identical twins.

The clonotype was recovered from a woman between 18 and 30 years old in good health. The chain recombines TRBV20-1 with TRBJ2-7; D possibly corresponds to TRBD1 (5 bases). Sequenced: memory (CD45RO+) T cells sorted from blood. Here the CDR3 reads CSARDQDKSYEQYF. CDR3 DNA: TGCAGTGCTAGAGACCAGGACAAGTCCTACGAGCAGTACTTC.